Shown below are 20 T cell receptor beta chains from a single sample sequenced in a study of T cells in Graves' hyperthyroidism and ophthalmopathy. Amplification of TCR beta CDR3 regions was performed using RNA transcripts as template. Carried out on the TCR CDR3, a first-round RT-PCR used the HTBI primer set. TCRdb redid the calling of the multiplex PCR reads with MiXCR, one entry per CDR3 protein. The sample shows roughly 400,000 distinct CDR3 sequences, over 12% of them seen only once. The sequenced sample consisted of blood. Receptors were obtained from a man aged 50-59 years with Graves' ophthalmopathy.

This clonotype was observed many times. The rearrangement links TRBV20-1 to TRBJ2-7; D is ambiguous. The CDR3 loop spans 14 amino acids. Trimming took off 3 bases at V and 0 bases at J, with 12 bases between the two ends. The germline CDR1 and CDR2 sequences are DFQATT and SNEGSKA (reference sequence). CDR3 coding DNA: TGCAGTGCTAGTTGGAAGTCCATCTCCTACGAGCAGTACTTC. This translates into CSASWKSISYEQYF.

In its sample, this clonotype was seen a few times. The genes are TRBV2 and TRBJ2-2; 9 nucleotides align to TRBD1. CDR3 length: 15 residues. From germline, CDR1 is SNHLY and CDR2 FYNNEI. V lost 3 bases, J lost 11 bases, and 10 bases stayed unmatched. This CDR3 reads CASSDRDRVSRELFF. The CDR3 DNA sequence: TGTGCCAGCAGTGATAGGGACAGGGTGTCGAGAGAGCTGTTTTTT.

This clonotype showed up many times. Written as DNA, the CDR3 is TGTGCCAGCAGCTACCCGACTAGCGGAAACTACGAGCAGTACTTC. Protein: CASSYPTSGNYEQYF. The V and J genes are TRBV7-2 and TRBJ2-7, with 9 bases fitting TRBD2. The CDR3 contains 15 residues. Germline V gene sequence: CDR1 SGHTA, CDR2 FQGNSA. After removal of 4 bases from V and 3 bases from J, the junction contained 7 bases not matched to a gene.

With respect to this clonotype: One base away lies a much larger clone, so this may be a sequencing read error. This chain joins TRBV6-4 and TRBJ2-3, with D tentatively TRBD2 (5 bases). This CDR3 contains 15 residues. CDR1 and CDR2 from the germline V gene are MRHNA and SNTAGT. The CDR3 DNA is TGTGCCGGCAGTTACTCTCGAGGGAGCACAGATACGCAGTATTTT. It encodes CAGSYSRGSTDTQYF.

This clonotype was seen repeatedly, ten times or more. The V and J genes are TRBV6-1 and TRBJ2-7; the D gene could be TRBD1 or TRBD2 (6 bases each). V lost 4 bases and J lost 2, with 15 bases in between. From germline, CDR1 is MNHNS and CDR2 SASEGT. The CDR3 runs to 15 residues. CDR3 loop: CASSGAGGLAYEQYF. CDR3 nucleotides: TGTGCCAGCAGTGGGGCTGGGGGGCTGGCCTACGAGCAGTACTTC.

The sample holds a few counts of this clonotype. The chain is built from TRBV11-3 and TRBJ2-1, with 7 bases aligning to TRBD2. Losses at the gene ends were 0 bases for V and 9 bases for J; bases not matched to a gene: 5. This CDR3 has 14 amino acids. Germline V gene sequence: CDR1 SGHNT, CDR2 YENEEA. This chain's CDR3 is CASSLDGEGSEQFF. DNA for the CDR3: TGTGCCAGCAGCTTAGATGGGGAGGGTTCTGAGCAGTTCTTC.

This chain joins TRBV5-1 and TRBJ2-7; TRBD1 is a possible D gene (6 bases). The V end was cut by 9 bases, the J end by 6 bases, with 16 bases between. This CDR3 comprises 12 residues. From germline, CDR1 is SGHRS and CDR2 YFSETQ. CDR3 nucleotides: TGCGCCACCTCAGGACAGTTAAGCGAGCAGTACTTC. Amino acid sequence: CATSGQLSEQYF.

The V call is TRBV12-3 or TRBV12-4, the J call TRBJ1-1, with 7 bases lining up with TRBD1. This CDR3 is built from 17 residues. The V gene end was trimmed by 4 bases and the J gene end by 1 base; junction bases not matched to a gene: 12. The DNA of the CDR3 is TGTGCCAGCAGTTCCCCCGGGGGACAGTGGAGGAACACTGAAGCTTTCTTT. Protein sequence: CASSSPGGQWRNTEAFF.

There are many counts of this clonotype. The genes are TRBV5-1 and TRBJ2-7, with no clear D. The CDR3 has 15 residues. The germline V gene has CDR1 SGHRS and CDR2 YFSETQ. V dropped 0 bases and J dropped 0 bases, with 10 bases sitting between them. CDR3: CASSLEPFSSYEQYF. DNA for the CDR3: TGCGCCAGCAGCTTGGAACCTTTCAGCTCCTACGAGCAGTACTTC.

This clonotype was seen a handful of times. This chain links TRBV27 with TRBJ1-2; 9 positions agree with TRBD1. Germline lookup yields CDR1 MNHEY and CDR2 SMNVEV (reference sequence). V lost 7 bases and J lost 8; bases outside the gene matches: 8. CDR3 size: 13 residues. CDR3 in amino acids: CASTKGTGTGYTF. CDR3 nucleotide sequence: TGTGCCAGCACCAAAGGGACAGGGACCGGCTACACCTTC.

Concerning this clonotype: Germline is not matched at one junction end, which may reflect a read error. The chain employs TRBV27 and TRBJ2-1; D may be TRBD1 (6 bases). The CDR3 is made up of 16 amino acids. Germline V gene lookup returns CDR1 MNHEY and CDR2 SMNVEV (reference sequence). The CDR3 nucleotides read TGTGCCAGCAGCAAAACAGGGCTAAGCTCCTACAATGAGCAGTTATTC. Translation: CASSKTGLSSYNEQLF.

This clonotype was observed a handful of times. The chain carries TRBV7-6 and TRBJ2-5; 13 positions match TRBD2. The CDR3 length is 16 residues. Losses at the gene ends were 4 bases for V and 5 bases for J; bases not matched to a gene: 7. Germline CDR1 and CDR2: SGHVS and FNYEAQ. The CDR3 DNA is TGTGCCAGCAGCTCCCTCGGACTAGCGGGAGTGGAGACCCAGTACTTC. It yields the protein CASSSLGLAGVETQYF.

This chain connects TRBV6-1 to TRBJ1-3; 8 nucleotides line up with TRBD1. Germline values: CDR1 MNHNS, CDR2 SASEGT. This CDR3 contains 15 residues. Trimming at V came to 6 bases and at J to 3 bases, leaving 7 bases not matched to a gene. CDR3 amino acids: CASRRQGQSGNTIYF. CDR3 in DNA: TGTGCCAGCAGGCGACAGGGGCAAAGTGGAAACACCATATATTTT.

This rearrangement joins TRBV29-1 to TRBJ2-3; 8 positions agree with TRBD2. Per germline, CDR1 SQVTM and CDR2 ANQGSEA. After removal of 6 bases from V and 6 bases from J, the junction contained 5 bases not matched to a gene. The CDR3 runs to 12 residues. CDR3 in DNA: TGCAGCGTGGGGCGGGGGGCTGATACGCAGTATTTT. Protein sequence: CSVGRGADTQYF.

This clonotype was picked up a small number of times. Here the CDR3 reads CASSEARDGYTF. The CDR3 coding sequence is TGTGCCAGCAGTGAAGCCCGGGACGGCTACACCTTC. This sequence joins TRBV25-1 and TRBJ1-2; D possibly corresponds to TRBD1 (5 bases). The CDR3 loop spans 12 amino acids. The V gene lost 2 bases and the J gene lost 8 bases, with 9 bases spanning the gap. Germline-derived CDR1 and CDR2 are MGHDK and SYGVNS.

This clonotype has ten or more counts. J is TRBJ2-1 and V is TRBV20-1, with D unresolved. The CDR3 loop spans 16 amino acids. Trimming took off 4 bases at V and 1 base at J, with 17 bases between the two ends. CDR1 and CDR2 (germline): DFQATT, SNEGSKA (reference sequence). The CDR3 sequence: CSATQRTAFSYNEQFF. The CDR3 DNA reads TGCAGTGCTACGCAGAGGACCGCATTTTCCTACAATGAGCAGTTCTTC.

Ten or more counts support this clonotype. This chain links TRBV30 with TRBJ2-3, with D possibly being TRBD1 or TRBD2 (6 bases each). Trimming removed 1 base from V and 5 bases from J, with 16 bases in between. CDR3 length: 15 residues. CDR1 is GTSNPN, CDR2 SVGIG, per germline (reference sequence). The CDR3 region is CAWSATGALVDTQYF. CDR3 DNA: TGTGCCTGGAGTGCTACGGGGGCTCTCGTAGATACGCAGTATTTT.

The sample holds a few counts of this clonotype. The rearrangement links TRBV19 to TRBJ1-2, with a tentative D call TRBD1 (5 bases). Germline loops: CDR1 LNHDA, CDR2 SQIVND (reference sequence). The CDR3 spans 14 residues. V was pared by 5 bases and J by 4 bases, with 14 bases between. The CDR3 here is CASSPAGGSYGYTF. The CDR3 region has the DNA TGTGCCAGTAGTCCCGCGGGGGGTTCCTATGGCTACACCTTC.

This clonotype was seen repeatedly, ten times or more. The genes are TRBV3-1 and TRBJ1-3; D unresolved. Trimming cost V 0 bases and J 0 bases, with 12 bases left between them. Germline V gene sequence: CDR1 LGHDT, CDR2 YNNKEL (reference sequence). This CDR3 is built from 17 residues. This CDR3 is CASSQDVAGSSGNTIYF. The CDR3 nucleotides are TGTGCCAGCAGCCAAGATGTGGCGGGGAGCTCTGGAAACACCATATATTTT.

The rearrangement uses TRBV19 and TRBJ1-4; D not certain. The CDR3 has 17 amino acids. CDR1 and CDR2 from the germline V gene are LNHDA and SQIVND (reference sequence). Trimming took off 6 bases at V and 10 bases at J, with 27 bases between the two ends. The chain's CDR3 is CASRKRGQSDNFGKLFF. In DNA form, the CDR3 reads TGTGCCAGTAGAAAACGAGGGCAGAGCGACAATTTTGGAAAACTGTTTTTT.